In its sample, the clone carrying this T cell receptor beta chain was seen a few times. Its antigen is as yet unknown. Stated time point: cycle 4 day 1 (C4D1), after around six weeks of nivolumab. Relapse after autologous stem cell transplantation occurred in every patient, and brentuximab vedotin exposure varied. CD4+ T cells were purified from thawed PBMCs by magnetic negative selection. Patients had relapsed/refractory classical Hodgkin lymphoma with complete response, partial response or progressive disease as best response. Repertoires were generated with immunoSEQ multiplex PCR, while TCRdb's copy carries only in-frame clones and drops some. Of 34,000 or so clones detected, approximately 90% appear once; the ten largest clones hold 0.3%. From germline, CDR1 is MRHNA and CDR2 SNTAGT. Between the trimmed V and J ends, which lost 0 bases and 4 bases, there was a span of 12 bases. The CDR3 consists of 15 residues.

The data are from a study of PD-1 blockade in classical Hodgkin lymphoma. Points from the study as a whole: Significantly greater TCR diversity emerged by C4D1 in CD4+ cells but not CD8+ cells.

The V gene is TRBV6-4, the J gene TRBJ1-1; TRBD1 might be the D (5 bases). This TCR was recovered from a human donor with classical Hodgkin lymphoma. Sequenced material: CD4+ T cells from blood, taken before the fourth cycle of nivolumab. The CDR3 protein is CASSDSGQAGTEAFF. Written as DNA, the CDR3 is TGTGCCAGCAGTGACTCGGGGCAGGCGGGCACTGAAGCTTTCTTT.